This T cell receptor (beta chain) was found in a study of T cell changes during pregnancy in multiple sclerosis. Assay: immunoSEQ multiplex PCR; the TCRdb copy retains only in-frame clones and omits some. This table holds over 45,000 clones, around nine tenths found once. The V and J ends lost 4 bases and 1 base, in that order; junction bases with no gene match: 4. Germline CDR1 and CDR2: SGHRS and YFSETQ. The CDR3 runs 15 residues. This chain joins TRBV5-1 and TRBJ2-3, with TRBD1 matching 9 bases. The clonotype comes from a female donor in good health, enrolled as a control in a pregnancy study. The sequenced sample was peripheral blood, obtained in the first trimester of pregnancy. The CDR3 coding sequence is TGCGCCAGCAGCCCACAGGGGGCTGGCACAGATACGCAGTATTTT. Protein sequence: CASSPQGAGTDTQYF.